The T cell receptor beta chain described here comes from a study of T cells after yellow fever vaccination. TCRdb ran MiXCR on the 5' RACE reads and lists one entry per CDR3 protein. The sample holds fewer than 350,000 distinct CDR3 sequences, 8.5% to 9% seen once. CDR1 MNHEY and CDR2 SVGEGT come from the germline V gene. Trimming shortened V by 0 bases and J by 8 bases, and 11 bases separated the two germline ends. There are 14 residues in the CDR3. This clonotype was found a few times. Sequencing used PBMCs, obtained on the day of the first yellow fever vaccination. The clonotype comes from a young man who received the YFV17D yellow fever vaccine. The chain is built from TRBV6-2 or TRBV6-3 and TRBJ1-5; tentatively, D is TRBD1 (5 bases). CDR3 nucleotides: TGTGCCAGCAGTTACTCGCCAGGGAGGGAGCCCCAGCATTTT. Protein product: CASSYSPGREPQHF.